This TCR beta chain was sequenced in a study of post-analysis software for immune sequencing data. Germline CDR1 SGHRS, CDR2 YFSETQ. V lost 0 bases to trimming and J lost 5 bases, with 9 bases between them. CDR3 length equals 14 residues. This clonotype has ten or more counts. Its target is unknown. General observations from the study: Patients had higher frequencies than controls of roughly 5 TRBV segments, including TRBV5-6, TRBV5-1 and TRBV20-1. In multiple sclerosis, normalized Chao1 diversity was significantly below that of controls.

Unique molecular identifiers had been added to the TCR beta cDNA libraries. Each CDR3 protein is one row after TCRdb ran MiXCR on the PCR reads. The sample has about 260,000 distinct CDR3 sequences, 36% seen once. Material: blood. This sequence originates from a girl under 18 with multiple sclerosis. V usage is TRBV5-1 and J usage is TRBJ2-1; D remains ambiguous. CDR3 sequence (DNA): TGCGCCAGCAGCTTGGAATTGGGGAACAATGAGCAGTTCTTC. Encoded protein: CASSLELGNNEQFF.